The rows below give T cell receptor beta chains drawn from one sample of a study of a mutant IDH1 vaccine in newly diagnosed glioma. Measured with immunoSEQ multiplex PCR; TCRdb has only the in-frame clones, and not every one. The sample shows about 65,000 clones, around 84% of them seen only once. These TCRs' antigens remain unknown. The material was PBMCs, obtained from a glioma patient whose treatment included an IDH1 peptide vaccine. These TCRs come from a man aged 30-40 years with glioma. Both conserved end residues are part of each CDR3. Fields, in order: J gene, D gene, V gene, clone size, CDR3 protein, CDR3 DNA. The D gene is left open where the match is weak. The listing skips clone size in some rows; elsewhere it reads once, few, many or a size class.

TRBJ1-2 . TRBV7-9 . CASSSPGTLAYGYTF TGTGCCAGCAGCTCCCCGGGGACCCTCGCCTATGGCTACACCTTC
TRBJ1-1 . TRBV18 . CASSLFDMNTEAFF TGTGCCAGCTCACTGTTTGATATGAACACTGAAGCTTTCTTT
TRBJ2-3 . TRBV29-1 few CSARRPPYDTQYF TGCAGCGCCCGCCGGCCCCCCTACGATACGCAGTATTTT
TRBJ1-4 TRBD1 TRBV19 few CASSPDRGRNEKLFF TGTGCCAGTAGTCCAGACAGGGGCCGCAATGAAAAACTGTTTTTT
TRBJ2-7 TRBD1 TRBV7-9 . CASSPRDSAYEQYF TGTGCCAGCAGCCCGAGGGACAGTGCCTACGAGCAGTACTTC
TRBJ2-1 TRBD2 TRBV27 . CASSLGLAGGLNEQFF TGTGCCAGCAGTCTAGGACTAGCGGGGGGGTTGAATGAGCAGTTCTTC
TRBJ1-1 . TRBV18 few CASSPPSLSGGTEAFF TGTGCCAGCTCACCACCGTCGCTGAGCGGGGGCACTGAAGCTTTCTTT
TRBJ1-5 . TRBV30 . CAWSVVGINQPQHF TGTGCCTGGAGTGTAGTGGGCATCAATCAGCCCCAGCATTTT
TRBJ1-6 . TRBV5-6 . CASSYYPGVNSPLHF TGTGCCAGCAGCTATTACCCTGGGGTGAATTCACCCCTCCACTTT
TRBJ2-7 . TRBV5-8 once CASSLGGDASYEQYF TGTGCCAGCAGCTTGGGAGGGGACGCTTCCTACGAGCAGTACTTC
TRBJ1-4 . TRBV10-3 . CAISEMGEKLFF TGTGCCATCAGTGAAATGGGAGAAAAACTGTTTTTT
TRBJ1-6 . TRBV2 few CASKRGSSPLHF TGTGCCAGCAAGAGGGGGAGTTCACCCCTCCACTTT